These 15 T cell receptor beta chains were sequenced from one sample in a study of T cells after posttransplantation cyclophosphamide. Profiling relied on immunoSEQ multiplex PCR, and the TCRdb table lists in-frame clones only, not all of them. Observed in the sample are 35,000 to 45,000 clones, none of them singletons. The sample taken for sequencing was PBMCs. These receptors came from a man aged 35 to 55 in good health, CMV-negative, and a related stem cell transplant donor.

This clone occurred many times. The chain links TRBV11-2 to TRBJ2-2; 9 bases match TRBD1. The CDR3 has 15 amino acids. Looked up from germline, CDR1 is SGHAT and CDR2 is FQNNGV. V lost 3 bases to trimming and J lost 1 base; unmatched junction nucleotides: 0. CDR3 region: CASSLGQGNTGELFF. The CDR3 DNA sequence: TGTGCCAGCAGCTTGGGACAGGGGAACACCGGGGAGCTGTTTTTT. The full variable domain, with the rest looked up from reference TRBV11-2 and TRBJ2-2, is EAGVAQSPRYKIIEKRQSVAFWCNPISGHATLYWYQQILGQGPKLLIQFQNNGVVDDSQLPKDRFSAERLKGVDSTLKIQPAKLEDSAVYLCASSLGQGNTGELFFGEGSRLTVL.

This clone showed up many times. The CDR3 bases are TGCGCCAGCAGCGTAACCGGGACAGGGATTGAAAAACTGTTTTTT. Translating it yields CASSVTGTGIEKLFF. J is TRBJ1-4 and V is TRBV5-1; 9 bases align to TRBD1. Germline lookup yields CDR1 SGHRS and CDR2 YFSETQ. The ends lost 4 bases at V and 7 bases at J; junction bases unmatched: 8. The CDR3 has 15 residues. The full variable domain, completed using reference TRBV5-1 and TRBJ1-4, is KAGVTQTPRYLIKTRGQQVTLSCSPISGHRSVSWYQQTPGQGLQFLFEYFSETQRNKGNFPGRFSGRQFSNSRSEMNVSTLELGDSALYLCASSVTGTGIEKLFFGSGTQLSVL.

This clone was detected ten times or more. The chain carries TRBV19 and TRBJ2-4, with 7 bases that match TRBD1. V was pared by 1 base and J by 8 bases, with 5 bases of the junction left unmatched. CDR1 and CDR2 (germline): LNHDA, SQIVND (reference sequence). The CDR3 covers 14 residues. The CDR3 bases are TGTGCCAGTAGTATAGTCCAGGGGGTTGACATTCAGTACTTC. Translating gives CASSIVQGVDIQYF.

In the case of this clone: A single base separates this from a much larger clone, so it may be a read error. V and J are TRBV5-1 and TRBJ1-5, with unresolved D. Germline CDR1 SGHRS, CDR2 YFSETQ. This CDR3 contains 15 residues. Here the CDR3 DNA reads TGCGCCAGCAGCTTGGACGGGATTATCAATCAGTCCCAGCATTTT. This sequence encodes CASSLDGIINQSQHF.

This clone has at least ten counts. J is TRBJ2-1 and V is TRBV4-1; 11 bases are shared with TRBD2. CDR1 and CDR2 (germline): MGHRA, YSYEKL. This CDR3 is 16 amino acids long. V lost 1 base to trimming and J lost 4 bases; unmatched junction nucleotides: 3. The DNA for the CDR3 is TGCGCCAGCAGCCAAGTAGCGGGAGGGTCGTACAATGAGCAGTTCTTC. This gives the protein CASSQVAGGSYNEQFF.

There are many counts of this clone. This chain joins TRBV5-1 and TRBJ2-1; no reliable D call. CDR1 and CDR2 from the germline V gene are SGHRS and YFSETQ. Trimming removed 0 bases at V and 1 base at J, with 8 bases between. CDR3 length: 15 amino acids. DNA of the CDR3: TGCGCCAGCAGCTTGGGGCAGTCATCCTACAATGAGCAGTTCTTC. It specifies CASSLGQSSYNEQFF.

This clone was detected a few times. The chain has TRBV7-8 and TRBJ2-5; 8 bases are a match to TRBD1. Trimming took 5 bases from V and 4 from J; bases not matched to a gene: 6. Germline V gene data show CDR1 as SGHVS and CDR2 as FQNEAQ. This CDR3 contains 14 residues. The DNA of the CDR3 is TGTGCCAGCAGCCCAGGACAGGGCCGAGAGACCCAGTACTTC. Its protein product is CASSPGQGRETQYF.

This clone was seen at least ten times. The CDR3 nucleotides read TGTGCCATCAAACCCACCGGGACAGGGGCCTACAATGAGCAGTTCTTC. Translating gives CAIKPTGTGAYNEQFF. The chain couples TRBV10-3 to TRBJ2-1; the match to TRBD1 covers 10 bases. CDR1 ENHRY and CDR2 SYGVKD come from the germline V gene. CDR3 length equals 16 residues. The ends lost 7 bases at V and 2 bases at J; junction bases unmatched: 8.

This clone was picked up many times. The V call is TRBV4-2, the J call TRBJ1-5; 11 bases match TRBD1. The V segment lost 4 bases and the J segment 6 bases; nucleotides outside the gene matches: 8. The CDR3 has 16 residues. Germline-derived CDR1 and CDR2 are LGHNA and YNFKEQ. The chain's CDR3 is CASSPEQDRGPQPQHF. In nucleotides, the CDR3 is TGTGCCAGCAGCCCGGAACAGGACAGGGGGCCTCAGCCCCAGCATTTT.

This clone was recorded at least ten times. V and J are TRBV11-3 and TRBJ2-1; 14 bases line up with TRBD2. The CDR3 contains 14 residues. CDR1 and CDR2 (germline): SGHNT, YENEEA. V gave up 4 bases and J gave up 14 bases; unmatched junction bases: 7. The CDR3 DNA is TGTGCCAGCAGCTCCCGACTAGCGGGAGGGCCAAAGTTCTTC. Its protein product is CASSSRLAGGPKFF.

This clone was seen at least ten times. The V and J genes are TRBV9 and TRBJ1-3, with D uncertain. CDR3 length: 14 amino acids. CDR1 is SGDLS and CDR2 is YYNGEE in the germline V gene. The V end was cut by 0 bases, the J end by 3 bases, with 7 bases between. This CDR3 reads CASSVGRSGNTIYF. Here the CDR3 DNA reads TGTGCCAGCAGCGTAGGTCGGAGTGGAAACACCATATATTTT.

This clone was recorded many times. The chain couples TRBV5-4 to TRBJ1-1, with a possible D match to TRBD1 (5 bases). This CDR3 is built from 15 residues. V lost 0 bases, J lost 2 bases, and 11 bases lay in between. The V gene's germline CDR1 is SGHNT and CDR2 YYREEE (reference sequence). The chain's CDR3 is CASSLVGAGNTEAFF. The CDR3 region has the DNA TGTGCCAGCAGCTTGGTAGGGGCCGGTAACACTGAAGCTTTCTTT.

This chain uses TRBV27 with TRBJ2-2; tentative D call: TRBD2 (6 bases). Germline lookup yields CDR1 MNHEY and CDR2 SMNVEV (reference sequence). The CDR3 has 15 amino acids. The ends were cut back, 7 bases at V and 2 bases at J, with 14 bases in the middle. CDR3 sequence reads: CASKVAEKNTGELFF. The CDR3 coding sequence is TGTGCCAGCAAGGTAGCGGAGAAAAACACCGGGGAGCTGTTTTTT.

In its sample, this clone was seen many times. In DNA form, the CDR3 reads TGCGCCAGCAGCTTGGGGCAGGGGTCCACTGAAGCTTTCTTT. This translates into CASSLGQGSTEAFF. The chain joins TRBV5-1 to TRBJ1-1; tentative D call: TRBD1 (6 bases). This CDR3 contains 14 residues. Trimming took 0 bases from V and 4 from J, leaving 10 bases between them. CDR1 is SGHRS and CDR2 is YFSETQ in the germline V gene.

The rearrangement links TRBV4-2 to TRBJ2-1; possibly TRBD2 for D (6 bases). Germline V gives CDR1 LGHNA, CDR2 YNFKEQ. The CDR3 runs to 17 residues. Trimming took 0 bases from V and 7 from J, leaving 19 bases between them. The CDR3 region is CASSQEGGTRRSNEQFF. The CDR3 nucleotides are TGTGCCAGCAGCCAAGAAGGCGGGACCAGACGGTCGAATGAGCAGTTCTTC.